This TCR beta chain was sequenced during a study of T cell responses to AZD1222 COVID-19 vaccine (dated by TCRdb to the early 2020s). General notes on the study: AZD1222 recipients with second doses at about 4 weeks or about 12 weeks were pooled, because spike-specific TCR depth and breadth did not differ between schedules. TCR sequencing covered 230 or so trial participants: 200 to 210 given two doses of AZD1222 and 26 given two doses of MenACWY control vaccine. Trial participants were enrolled by age into subgroups of 18-55, 56-69 and 70-plus years, and 148, 28 and 57 TCR-sequenced participants, respectively, were included in these subgroups.

This specimen's time point label, per the study, means: baseline before first vaccination. The vaccinee samples were drawn from two UK trials, COV001 and COV002, one of which was a single-blind randomized controlled phase 2/3 trial testing AZD1222 (ChAdOx1 nCoV-19) in healthy adults. Trial participant PBMC samples were collected at day 0 and day 28 after the second dose for TCRbeta chain sequencing. From the germline V gene (reference sequence), CDR1 is LNHDA and CDR2 is SQIVND. V was cut back by 4 bases and J by 6 bases, leaving a gap of 11 bases between them. Its CDR3 holds 13 amino acids, cysteine through phenylalanine. The retained sequence is limited to the CDR3, 39 bases, with the frame set at the first base. The CDR3 regions of human TCRbeta chains were analyzed by immunosequencing. As for how the authors treated the data: Repertoire TCRs were matched against a reference library of SARS-CoV-2-specific TCRs generated with the MIRA antigen-specificity platform. Breadth was defined as the fraction of unique TCRs that were SARS-CoV-2-associated. Depth was defined as the fraction of total T cells that were SARS-CoV-2-associated. Using the MIRA data, every spike-specific TCR was mapped to the spike region that the TCR reacted to and assigned to either a CD4 or a CD8 class. Log10-transformed breadth and depth values were compared by one-way ANOVA with Sidak's multiple comparisons tests. TCRdb provides this immuneACCESS table in a form limited to in-frame rearrangements. Some clones are lacking; in checked studies, under half of them reflect an unresolved V gene, and why the rest are absent is not known. Clone size and the V and J calls come from that table; the DNA yielded D and trimming. This sample gives around 160,000 clones in total; about 89% of them show up just once. The ten largest clones take up 4.5% to 6.5% of the sample.

Details on this clone: Its antigen specificity is not known. There are no base qualities to consult, and no much larger clone falls within one base.

The paper's findings and limits, for the study overall: Only five or six AZD1222 recipients were SARS-CoV-2 seropositive at baseline, limiting conclusions about previously exposed vaccinees. After two AZD1222 doses, spike-specific TCR breadth and depth were significantly higher than at day 0 and than in MenACWY recipients. The whole spike protein was spanned by vaccine-associated CD4 TCRs, and dominant responses were seen in regions 160-218 and 743-854. In the small 56-69-year group, the increase in depth fell short of significance, most likely because of low power. Participants were mostly white British, with more females than males. The authors suggested clonal diversity may have been underestimated. Nearly half of unique spike-specific TCRs reportedly recognized epitopes outside regions mutated in the B.1.351 and B.1.1.7 variants. No day 14 peak-response samples were available, so repertoires were characterized only after the peak T cell response.

The sequence came from an adult in good health. The sequence is built from TRBV19 and TRBJ2-3, with the D gene call left open. The sample here was peripheral blood, taken on day 0 of AZD1222 vaccination. The CDR3 protein: CASSREGMDTQYF. The DNA sequence follows: TGTGCCAGTAGTAGAGAAGGGATGGATACGCAGTATTTT.